The 20 T cell receptor beta chains reported below all come from one sample, sequenced in a study of blood T cell repertoires in COVID-19. Produced via immunoSEQ multiplex PCR; TCRdb's table is partial and in-frame only. The table records over 250,000 clones, approximately 86% of them present only once. Material: peripheral blood. These receptors were taken from a middle-aged man who had recovered from COVID-19.

The V gene is TRBV19, the J gene TRBJ2-3; no definite D call. The CDR3 loop spans 11 amino acids. The germline gives CDR1 LNHDA, CDR2 SQIVND (reference sequence). Trimming left V 3 bases short and J 8 bases short, with 6 bases between. The CDR3 DNA reads as TGTGCCAGTAGTATGAGTGGTACGCAGTATTTT. Translating it yields CASSMSGTQYF.

This chain connects TRBV7-9 to TRBJ1-2; 7 bases fit TRBD1. This CDR3 spans 14 amino acids. Germline CDR1 is SEHNR and CDR2 is FQNEAQ (reference sequence). J lost 4 bases, V lost 1 base, and 3 bases had no gene match. The CDR3 DNA sequence: TGTGCCAGCAGCTTAGATAGGGGGCTCTATGGCTACACCTTC. As protein: CASSLDRGLYGYTF.

The rearrangement joins TRBV9 to TRBJ2-1; D gene uncertain. V was trimmed by 3 bases and J by 7 bases, leaving 5 bases between them. This CDR3 spans 11 amino acids. Germline V gene sequence: CDR1 SGDLS, CDR2 YYNGEE. CDR3 sequence: CASSDLNEQFF. The CDR3 nucleotides read TGTGCCAGCAGCGACTTAAATGAGCAGTTCTTC.

The V and J genes are TRBV20-1 and TRBJ2-1; a possible D gene is TRBD2 (5 bases). V was cut by 7 bases and J by 5 bases, with 9 bases left in between. The CDR3 has 11 amino acids. CDR1 and CDR2 from the germline V gene are DFQATT and SNEGSKA (reference sequence). DNA for the CDR3: TGCAGTGTTTTCGGGAACAATGAGCAGTTCTTC. Translated: CSVFGNNEQFF.

This clone was recorded once. The gene calls are TRBV30 and TRBJ2-7; 8 nucleotides agree with TRBD2. The CDR3 runs to 12 residues. The germline gives CDR1 GTSNPN, CDR2 SVGIG (reference sequence). V lost 8 bases to trimming and J lost 0 bases; unmatched junction nucleotides: 3. The CDR3 nucleotides are TGTGCCGGCAGCGGGAGCTCCTACGAGCAGTACTTC. It specifies CAGSGSSYEQYF.

V and J are TRBV6-5 and TRBJ2-3, with no clear D. The CDR3 runs 14 residues. Germline V CDR1 and CDR2: MNHEY, SVGAGI. V was cut by 6 bases and J by 0 bases, with 10 bases left in between. CDR3: CASSPGFSTDTQYF. As DNA, the CDR3 is TGTGCCAGCAGCCCCGGGTTCAGCACAGATACGCAGTATTTT.

The chain is built from TRBV5-1 and TRBJ2-7; D gene uncertain. Germline CDR1 and CDR2: SGHRS and YFSETQ. V was shortened by 5 bases and J by 2 bases, with 14 bases between the two germline ends. The CDR3 consists of 14 residues. In DNA form, the CDR3 reads TGCGCCAGCAGAGACGCCGGTCAGGCCTACGAGCAGTACTTC. Protein sequence: CASRDAGQAYEQYF.

CDR3 residues: CASSKWGLTEAFF. CDR3 DNA: TGTGCCAGCAGCAAATGGGGGCTTACTGAAGCTTTCTTT. The genes are TRBV21-1 and TRBJ1-1; no check of the table's D call, TRBD1, against the DNA was made. TRBV21-1 is given as a pseudogene. There are 13 residues in the CDR3.

This clone was found once. The chain links TRBV2 to TRBJ2-5; TRBD2 is a possible D gene (9 bases). Trimming took off 1 base at V and 6 bases at J, with 30 bases between the two ends. The CDR3 extends over 20 amino acids. Germline V gene sequence: CDR1 SNHLY, CDR2 FYNNEI. The CDR3 DNA is TGTGCCAGCAGTGAAGTGAGACAGGGGATGGTTAGCGGGGGTTGGAAGACCCAGTACTTC. It is translated as CASSEVRQGMVSGGWKTQYF. Drawing the rest from reference TRBV2 and TRBJ2-5, the complete variable domain is EPEVTQTPSHQVTQMGQEVILRCVPISNHLYFYWYRQILGQKVEFLVSFYNNEISEKSEIFDDQFSVERPDGSNFTLKIRSTKLEDSAMYFCASSEVRQGMVSGGWKTQYFGPGTRLLVL.

V gene TRBV29-1 combines with J gene TRBJ2-7; D might be TRBD2 (6 bases). The CDR3 length is 14 residues. Germline V gene sequence: CDR1 SQVTM, CDR2 ANQGSEA. The V end was cut by 5 bases, the J end by 4 bases, with 18 bases between. CDR3 in amino acids: CSVLPSVGGYEQYF. CDR3 nucleotide sequence: TGCAGCGTTCTGCCATCCGTGGGGGGTTACGAGCAGTACTTC.

V and J are TRBV5-1 and TRBJ2-5; TRBD2 is a possible D gene (7 bases). There are 14 residues in the CDR3. The V end was cut by 4 bases, the J end by 2 bases, with 12 bases between. Germline-derived CDR1 and CDR2 are SGHRS and YFSETQ. The CDR3 nucleotides read TGCGCCAGCAGCCGCGGGGGCGCGCAAGAGACCCAGTACTTC. It codes for CASSRGGAQETQYF.

This chain uses TRBV3-1 (or the pseudogene TRBV3-2) with TRBJ2-1; D might be TRBD1 (6 bases). Germline V CDR1 and CDR2: LGHDT, YNNKEL (reference sequence). Trimming took 7 bases from V and 7 from J, leaving 17 bases between them. The CDR3 loop spans 14 amino acids. CDR3 loop: CASTTLGAFNEQFF. As DNA, the CDR3 is TGTGCCAGCACTACTCTGGGGGCTTTTAATGAGCAGTTCTTC.

The chain uses TRBV6-4 and TRBJ2-7, with D perhaps matching TRBD1 (6 bases). Trimming took off 4 bases at V and 3 bases at J, with 22 bases between the two ends. The CDR3 is 17 residues long. Germline CDR1 and CDR2: MRHNA and SNTAGT. For the CDR3, the DNA is TGTGCCAGCAGTGCCGCCAACAGGGCCACCCTGCTCTACGAGCAGTACTTC. It codes for CASSAANRATLLYEQYF.

This chain connects TRBV19 to TRBJ2-1; tentative D call: TRBD1 (7 bases). Trimming stripped 7 bases from V and 9 bases from J, with 13 bases between. Germline V gene sequence: CDR1 LNHDA, CDR2 SQIVND (reference sequence). This CDR3 comprises 12 residues. Written as DNA, the CDR3 is TGTGCCAGTAAGGAGGGGGCAGGTGAGCAGTTCTTC. Amino acids: CASKEGAGEQFF.

This chain uses TRBV10-3 with TRBJ2-5, with D hard to call. The CDR3 totals 15 residues. The germline CDR1 and CDR2 sequences are ENHRY and SYGVKD. Trimming cost V 5 bases and J 2 bases, with 15 bases left between them. The CDR3 here is CAISSLGAPQETQYF. CDR3 DNA sequence: TGTGCCATCAGTAGCTTAGGAGCTCCGCAAGAGACCCAGTACTTC.

This chain links TRBV4-3 with TRBJ1-5, with a weak D call TRBD1 (5 bases). The CDR3 contains 14 residues. Trimming pared 7 bases from V and 1 base from J, leaving 11 bases between. The germline gives CDR1 LGHNA, CDR2 YSLEER. CDR3 sequence: CASKGVGSNQPQHF. The CDR3 coding sequence is TGCGCCAGCAAAGGGGTAGGGAGCAATCAGCCCCAGCATTTT.

The rearrangement joins TRBV19 to TRBJ2-1; D remains ambiguous. Germline values: CDR1 LNHDA, CDR2 SQIVND (reference sequence). CDR3 length: 14 amino acids. Trimming removed 3 bases from V and 5 bases from J, with 11 bases in between. The CDR3 here is CASSIGVFHNEQFF. Written as DNA, the CDR3 is TGTGCCAGTAGTATTGGAGTTTTTCACAATGAGCAGTTCTTC. Full variable domain (outside the CDR3, taken from reference TRBV19 and TRBJ2-1): DGGITQSPKYLFRKEGQNVTLSCEQNLNHDAMYWYRQDPGQGLRLIYYSQIVNDFQKGDIAEGYSVSREKKESFPLTVTSAQKNPTAFYLCASSIGVFHNEQFFGPGTRLTVL.

V is TRBV19 and J is TRBJ1-1; D remains unclear. The CDR3 is 16 amino acids. Germline V gives CDR1 LNHDA, CDR2 SQIVND (reference sequence). With 6 bases removed from V and 0 bases from J, the gap between germline ends came to 17 bases. CDR3 region: CASSPLRARVNTEAFF. The CDR3 DNA follows: TGTGCCAGTAGCCCCCTAAGGGCGAGGGTGAACACTGAAGCTTTCTTT.

Remarks on this clone: The junction departs from germline at one end; a sequencing error may be responsible. This chain uses TRBV6-5 with TRBJ2-3, with 8 positions matching TRBD2. The CDR3 sequence is 12 residues long. Germline V gives CDR1 MNHEY, CDR2 SVGAGI. The CDR3 protein is CASTLREGRFRF. The CDR3 nucleotides are TGTGCCAGCACCCTTCGGGAGGGCCGTTTTCGTTTT.

V is TRBV7-9 and J is TRBJ2-7; a weak D match, TRBD2 (7 bases). The CDR3 has 17 residues. Trimming pared 2 bases from V and 0 bases from J, leaving 17 bases between. Germline-derived CDR1 and CDR2 are SEHNR and FQNEAQ (reference sequence). In nucleotides, the CDR3 is TGTGCCAGCAGCTTAAAGGGGGGGAGCGGGGCCTCCTACGAGCAGTACTTC. This codes for CASSLKGGSGASYEQYF.